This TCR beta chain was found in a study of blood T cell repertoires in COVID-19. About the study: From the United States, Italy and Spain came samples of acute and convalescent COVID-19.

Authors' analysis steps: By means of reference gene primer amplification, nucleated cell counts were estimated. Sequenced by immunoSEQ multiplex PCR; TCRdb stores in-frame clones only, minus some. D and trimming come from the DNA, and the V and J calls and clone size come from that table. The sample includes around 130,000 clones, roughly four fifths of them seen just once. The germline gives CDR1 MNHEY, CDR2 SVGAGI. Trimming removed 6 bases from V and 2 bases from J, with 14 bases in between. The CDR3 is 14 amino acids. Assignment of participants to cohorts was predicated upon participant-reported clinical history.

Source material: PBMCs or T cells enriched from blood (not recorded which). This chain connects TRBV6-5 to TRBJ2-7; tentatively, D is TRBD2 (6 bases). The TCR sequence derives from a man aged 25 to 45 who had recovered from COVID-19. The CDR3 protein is CASRKLASTYEQYF. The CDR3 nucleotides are TGTGCCAGCAGAAAGCTAGCGTCGACCTACGAGCAGTACTTC.